This T cell receptor beta chain originates from a study of blood T cells in healthy people across ages. The study's findings and limits: Estimated diversity across one million T cells was deemed an underestimate. Naive CD4+ cells and diversity were both higher in long-lived donors than in aged donors.

Using a J-beta primer mix together with a sample-barcoded 5' primer, a second PCR was run for roughly 6 to 12 cycles. Each TCR beta cDNA got a 12-nucleotide random molecular identifier. TCRdb analysed the 5' RACE reads with MiXCR anew, one entry per CDR3 protein. The sample has 780,000 or so distinct CDR3 sequences, more than 50% seen once. Comment on this clonotype: Its antigen is not known.

The CDR3 is 16 amino acids. J gave up 5 bases and V 2 bases, and 7 bases lay outside the gene matches. The germline V gene encodes CDR1 SGHTA and CDR2 FQGNSA. This sequence joins TRBV7-2 and TRBJ2-3; 10 bases line up with TRBD1. The specimen was blood. This TCR was sampled from a man aged 40-55 years in good health. CDR3 amino acids: CASSLYVRDRGDTQYF. The CDR3, as DNA: TGTGCCAGCAGCTTATACGTCCGGGACAGGGGAGATACGCAGTATTTT.